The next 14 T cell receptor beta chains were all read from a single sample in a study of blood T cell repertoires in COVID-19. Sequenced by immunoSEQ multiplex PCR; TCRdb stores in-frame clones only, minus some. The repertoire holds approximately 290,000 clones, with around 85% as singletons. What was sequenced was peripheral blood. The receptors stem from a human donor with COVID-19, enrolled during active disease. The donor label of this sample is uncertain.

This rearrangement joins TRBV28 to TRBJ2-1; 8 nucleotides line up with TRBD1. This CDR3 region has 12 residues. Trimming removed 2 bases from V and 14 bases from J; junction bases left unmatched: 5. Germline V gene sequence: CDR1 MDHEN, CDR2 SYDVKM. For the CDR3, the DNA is TGTGCCAGCAGTTTACGGGACAGGTTAAAGTTCTTC. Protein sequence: CASSLRDRLKFF.

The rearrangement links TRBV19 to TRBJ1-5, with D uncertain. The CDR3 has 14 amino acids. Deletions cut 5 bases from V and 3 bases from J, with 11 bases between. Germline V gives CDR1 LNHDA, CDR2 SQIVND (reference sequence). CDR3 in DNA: TGTGCCAGTAGTCTCCCAGGTTACAATCAGCCCCAGCATTTT. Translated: CASSLPGYNQPQHF.

The CDR3 here is CARSFIVSSGRERDEQYF. The CDR3, as DNA: TGTGCCAGAAGCTTTATCGTGTCTAGCGGGAGGGAACGGGACGAGCAGTACTTC. The chain is built from TRBV5-3 and TRBJ2-7; the match to TRBD2 covers 12 bases. TRBV5-3 is recorded as an ORF, its role being uncertain. V shed 2 bases, J shed 5 bases, and the junction held 14 bases outside the gene matches. The CDR3 is made up of 18 amino acids.

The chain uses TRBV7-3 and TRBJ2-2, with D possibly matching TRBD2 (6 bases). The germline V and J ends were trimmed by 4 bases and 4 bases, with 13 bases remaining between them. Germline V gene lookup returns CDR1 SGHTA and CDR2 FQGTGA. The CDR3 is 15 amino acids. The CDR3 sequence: CASSSRTSPTGELFF. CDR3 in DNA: TGTGCCAGCAGCTCAAGAACTAGCCCCACCGGGGAGCTGTTTTTT.

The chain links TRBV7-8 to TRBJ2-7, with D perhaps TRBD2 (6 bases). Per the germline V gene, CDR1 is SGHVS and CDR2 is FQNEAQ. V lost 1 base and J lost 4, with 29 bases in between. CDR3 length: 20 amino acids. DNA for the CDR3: TGTGCCAGCAGCTTAGAGCGTCGGGGAGGATCCCCCCGGCGGGGTTACGAGCAGTACTTC. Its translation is CASSLERRGGSPRRGYEQYF.

The CDR3 DNA reads TGTGCCTGGAGTGTCAGGGAGGGAGGGATCTATGGCTACACCTTC. Its protein product is CAWSVREGGIYGYTF. This sequence joins TRBV30 and TRBJ1-2; D may be TRBD1 (5 bases). This CDR3 has 15 residues. V was trimmed by 0 bases and J by 4 bases, leaving 15 bases between them. Germline V gene sequence: CDR1 GTSNPN, CDR2 SVGIG (reference sequence).

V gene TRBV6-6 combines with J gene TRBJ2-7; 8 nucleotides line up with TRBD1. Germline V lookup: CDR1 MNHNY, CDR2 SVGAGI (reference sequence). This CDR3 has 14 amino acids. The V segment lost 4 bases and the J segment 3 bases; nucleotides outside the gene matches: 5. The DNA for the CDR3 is TGTGCCAGCAGTTCCCAGACAGGGGTCTACGAGCAGTACTTC. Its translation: CASSSQTGVYEQYF.

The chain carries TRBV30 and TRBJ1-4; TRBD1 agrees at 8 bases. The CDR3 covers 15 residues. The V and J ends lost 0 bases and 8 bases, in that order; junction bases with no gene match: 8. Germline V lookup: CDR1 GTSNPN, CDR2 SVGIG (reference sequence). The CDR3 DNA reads TGTGCCTGGAGTGTAAGAGGACAGGGTATGGAAAAACTGTTTTTT. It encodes CAWSVRGQGMEKLFF.

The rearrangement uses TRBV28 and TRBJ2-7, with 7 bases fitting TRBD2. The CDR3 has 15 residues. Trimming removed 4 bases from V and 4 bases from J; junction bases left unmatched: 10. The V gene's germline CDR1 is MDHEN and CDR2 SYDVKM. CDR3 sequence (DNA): TGTGCCAGCAGTTCCCCGGGGGGTCTTACTTACGAGCAGTACTTC. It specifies CASSSPGGLTYEQYF. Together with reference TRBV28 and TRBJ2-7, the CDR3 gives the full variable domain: DVKVTQSSRYLVKRTGEKVFLECVQDMDHENMFWYRQDPGLGLRLIYFSYDVKMKEKGDIPEGYSVSREKKERFSLILESASTNQTSMYLCASSSPGGLTYEQYFGPGTRLTVT.

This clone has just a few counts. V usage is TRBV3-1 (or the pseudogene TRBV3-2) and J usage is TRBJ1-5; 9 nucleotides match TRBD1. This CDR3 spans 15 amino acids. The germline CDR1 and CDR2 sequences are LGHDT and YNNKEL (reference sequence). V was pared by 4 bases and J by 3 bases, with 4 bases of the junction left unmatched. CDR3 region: CASSRGTGNNQPQHF. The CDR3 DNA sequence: TGTGCCAGCAGCCGCGGGACAGGGAACAATCAGCCCCAGCATTTT.

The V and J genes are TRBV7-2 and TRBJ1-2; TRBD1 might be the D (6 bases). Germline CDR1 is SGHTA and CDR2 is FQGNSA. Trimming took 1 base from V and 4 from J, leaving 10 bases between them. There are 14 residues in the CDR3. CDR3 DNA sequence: TGTGCCAGCAGCTTAGACAGGGCTAGCTATGGCTACACCTTC. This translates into CASSLDRASYGYTF.

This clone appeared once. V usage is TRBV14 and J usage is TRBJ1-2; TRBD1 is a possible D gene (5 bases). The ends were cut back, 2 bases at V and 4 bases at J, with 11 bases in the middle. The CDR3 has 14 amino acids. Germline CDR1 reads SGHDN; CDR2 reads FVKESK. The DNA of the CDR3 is TGTGCCAGCAGCCAAAACAGGCAAAGCTATGGCTACACCTTC. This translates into CASSQNRQSYGYTF.

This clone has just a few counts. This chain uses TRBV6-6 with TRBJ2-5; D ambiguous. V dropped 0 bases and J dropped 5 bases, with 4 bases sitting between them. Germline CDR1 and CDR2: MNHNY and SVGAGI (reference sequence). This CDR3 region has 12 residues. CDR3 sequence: CASSYSLETQYF. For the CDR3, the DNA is TGTGCCAGCAGTTACTCTCTGGAGACCCAGTACTTC.

CDR3 DNA sequence: TGTGCCAGCACCGTAGACAGGGGGCTAGGAAACACCATATATTTT. This gives the protein CASTVDRGLGNTIYF. This chain connects TRBV6-6 to TRBJ1-3; TRBD1 matches at 10 bases. With V trimmed by 7 bases and J by 4 bases, 7 bases remained unmatched. CDR1 is MNHNY, CDR2 SVGAGI, per germline (reference sequence). This CDR3 is built from 15 residues.